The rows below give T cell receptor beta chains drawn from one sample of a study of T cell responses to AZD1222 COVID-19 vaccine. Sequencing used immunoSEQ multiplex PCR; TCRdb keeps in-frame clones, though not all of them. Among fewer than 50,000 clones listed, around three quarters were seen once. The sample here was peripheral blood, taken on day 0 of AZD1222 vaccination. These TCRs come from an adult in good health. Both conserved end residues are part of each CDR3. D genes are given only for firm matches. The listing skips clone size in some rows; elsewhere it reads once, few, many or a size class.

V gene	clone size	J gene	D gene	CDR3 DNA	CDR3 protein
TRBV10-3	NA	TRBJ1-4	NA	TGTGCCATCAGTGATCCTCTGCCTAATGAAAAACTGTTTTTT	CAISDPLPNEKLFF
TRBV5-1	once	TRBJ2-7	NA	TGCGCCAGCAGCTTGGATAGAACAACCGTGGACGAGCAGTACTTC	CASSLDRTTVDEQYF
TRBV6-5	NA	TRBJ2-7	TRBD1	TGTGCCAGCAGTTACACCGGACAGGGGGCTTCCGAGCAGTACTTC	CASSYTGQGASEQYF
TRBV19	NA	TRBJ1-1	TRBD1	TGTGCCAGCCGAGGACAGGGGGCAAATGAAGCTTTCTTT	CASRGQGANEAFF
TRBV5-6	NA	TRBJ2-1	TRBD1	TGTGCCAGCAGCTTGGCCGGGACAGGGGGAATGAATGAGCAGTTCTTC	CASSLAGTGGMNEQFF
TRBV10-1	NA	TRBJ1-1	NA	TGCGCCAGTAGAGGGTCGGGAGCTGAAGCTTTCTTT	CASRGSGAEAFF
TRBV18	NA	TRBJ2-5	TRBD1	TGTGCCAGCTCAATAAAGACAGGGGTCGTTGAGACCCAGTACTTC	CASSIKTGVVETQYF
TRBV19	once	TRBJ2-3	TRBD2	TGTGCCGTAGGCCAGCGGGGGGGCCGAGGAGATACGCAGTATTTT	CAVGQRGGRGDTQYF
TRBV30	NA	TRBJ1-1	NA	TGTGCCTGGAGTGTACAGCCCAACACTGAAGCTTTCTTT	CAWSVQPNTEAFF
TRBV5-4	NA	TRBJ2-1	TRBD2	TGTGCCAGCAGCTTAGGACTAGCGGCCTACAATGAGCAGTTCTTC	CASSLGLAAYNEQFF
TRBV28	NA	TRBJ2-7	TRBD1	TGTGCCAGCAGCCCACCGGGACAGCACTACGAGCAGTACTTC	CASSPPGQHYEQYF
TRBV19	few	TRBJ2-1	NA	TGTGCCAGTAGTATCCCCCCGGAATACAATGAGCAGTTCTTC	CASSIPPEYNEQFF